These 15 T cell receptor beta chains were sequenced from one sample in a study of blood T cell repertoires in COVID-19. Some clones are missing from TCRdb's copy, which holds only in-frame ones; the method was immunoSEQ multiplex PCR. The table lists some 150,000 clones, around 84% of them singletons. The sequencing input was peripheral blood. The source of these receptors is a woman aged 50 to 65 in a cohort sampled during active or convalescent COVID-19.

The rearrangement links TRBV18 to TRBJ2-1; unclear D gene. Germline-derived CDR1 and CDR2 are KGHSH and LQKENI. The V end lost 6 bases, the J end lost 5 bases, and 5 bases lay between the germline ends. This CDR3 is built from 11 residues. CDR3 sequence reads: CASSADNEQFF. The CDR3 nucleotides are TGTGCCAGCTCCGCAGACAATGAGCAGTTCTTC.

The genes are TRBV18 and TRBJ1-2; weak D call: TRBD1 (6 bases). The germline CDR1 and CDR2 sequences are KGHSH and LQKENI. CDR3 length: 13 amino acids. V was pared by 4 bases and J by 6 bases, with 12 bases between. The CDR3: CASSQGRDNGYTF. DNA for the CDR3: TGTGCCAGCTCACAAGGGAGGGACAATGGCTACACCTTC.

The J gene is TRBJ1-6, the V gene TRBV27; 9 nucleotides agree with TRBD1. The CDR3 is made up of 16 amino acids. CDR1 and CDR2 from the germline V gene are MNHEY and SMNVEV (reference sequence). J gave up 5 bases and V 5 bases, and 7 bases lay outside the gene matches. The DNA for the CDR3 is TGTGCCAGCAGTAAGTACGGGACAGGGAATAATTCACCCCTCCACTTT. Its protein product is CASSKYGTGNNSPLHF.

The V call is TRBV4-1, the J call TRBJ2-2; 7 bases are shared with TRBD1. Germline V CDR1 and CDR2: MGHRA, YSYEKL. The CDR3 consists of 17 residues. V was pared by 0 bases and J by 4 bases, with 8 bases of the junction left unmatched. The CDR3 nucleotides are TGCGCCAGCAGCCAAGATATCGGACAGGCTATCACCGGGGAGCTGTTTTTT. Translating gives CASSQDIGQAITGELFF.

This rearrangement joins TRBV12-3 or TRBV12-4 to TRBJ1-2; D unclear. This CDR3 is built from 11 residues. V gave up 2 bases and J gave up 8 bases, with 6 bases separating them. CDR3 coding DNA: TGTGCCAGCAGTTTAAATTTAGGCTACACCTTC. It specifies CASSLNLGYTF.

About this clone itself: Given a much more abundant clone one base away, this may be a read error. The chain employs TRBV2 and TRBJ2-7; D uncertain. Trimming cost V 5 bases and J 2 bases, with 4 bases left between them. The CDR3 runs to 11 residues. Germline V lookup: CDR1 SNHLY, CDR2 FYNNEI. The CDR3 spells CASSSAYEQYF. The CDR3 region has the DNA TGTGCCAGCAGTTCTGCCTACGAGCAGTACTTC.

The J gene is TRBJ2-7, the V gene TRBV3-1 (or the pseudogene TRBV3-2); D possibly corresponds to TRBD1 (5 bases). V lost 4 bases to trimming and J lost 3 bases, with 10 bases between them. Germline lookup yields CDR1 LGHDT and CDR2 YNNKEL (reference sequence). This CDR3 region has 13 residues. CDR3 in amino acids: CASSRLDSYEQYF. The CDR3 coding sequence is TGTGCCAGCAGCCGACTCGACAGCTACGAGCAGTACTTC.

A few counts support this clone. This chain links TRBV7-2 with TRBJ2-7; 7 nucleotides align to TRBD1. Germline V CDR1 and CDR2: SGHTA, FQGNSA. The CDR3 is 15 amino acids. Unmatched junction bases numbered 7, after V lost 1 base and J lost 4 bases. The CDR3 spells CASSLVGTENYEQYF. DNA of the CDR3: TGTGCCAGCAGCTTAGTCGGGACAGAAAATTACGAGCAGTACTTC.

This clone was observed a handful of times. The rearrangement links TRBV7-6 to TRBJ1-5; unclear D gene. Trimming removed 0 bases at V and 0 bases at J, with 6 bases between. Germline V lookup: CDR1 SGHVS, CDR2 FNYEAQ. The CDR3 consists of 15 residues. The CDR3 reads CASSLAPVSNQPQHF. In nucleotides, the CDR3 is TGTGCCAGCAGCTTAGCCCCGGTTAGCAATCAGCCCCAGCATTTT.

This chain joins TRBV15 and TRBJ1-2; TRBD1 aligns across 9 bases. This CDR3 is 17 amino acids long. Germline V CDR1 and CDR2: LNHNV, YYDKDF (reference sequence). Losses at the gene ends were 1 base for V and 4 bases for J; bases not matched to a gene: 10. CDR3 in amino acids: CATSRVVRTGVSYGYTF. CDR3 bases: TGTGCCACCAGCAGAGTTGTAAGGACAGGGGTGAGCTATGGCTACACCTTC. Using reference TRBV15 and TRBJ1-2 for the parts outside the CDR3, the full variable domain is DAMVIQNPRYQVTQFGKPVTLSCSQTLNHNVMYWYQQKSSQAPKLLFHYYDKDFNNEADTPDNFQSRRPNTSFCFLDIRSPGLGDTAMYLCATSRVVRTGVSYGYTFGSGTRLTVV.

V usage is TRBV25-1 and J usage is TRBJ2-7; D not certain. The germline CDR1 and CDR2 sequences are MGHDK and SYGVNS. The ends were cut back, 1 base at V and 4 bases at J, with 8 bases in the middle. There are 13 residues in the CDR3. CDR3 DNA: TGTGCCAGCAGTGAATTTTCCGGGTACGAGCAGTACTTC. It translates to CASSEFSGYEQYF.

The chain employs TRBV27 and TRBJ2-7, with D tentatively TRBD1 (5 bases). The CDR3 extends over 11 amino acids. V was shortened by 3 bases and J by 11 bases, with 11 bases between the two germline ends. CDR1 is MNHEY and CDR2 is SMNVEV in the germline V gene (reference sequence). Written as DNA, the CDR3 is TGTGCCAGCAGTTTTCTGGACATTGAGTACTTC. Its translation is CASSFLDIEYF.

V usage is TRBV27 and J usage is TRBJ2-6; possibly TRBD2 for D (7 bases). The CDR3 consists of 15 residues. V was pared by 5 bases and J by 2 bases, with 10 bases between. Germline CDR1 MNHEY, CDR2 SMNVEV (reference sequence). Here the CDR3 DNA reads TGTGCCAGCAGTCGGGGGGCGGCTGGGGCCAACGTCCTGACTTTC. The encoded protein is CASSRGAAGANVLTF.

This clone was seen just once. This chain uses TRBV15 with TRBJ2-5; D is possibly TRBD2 (6 bases). The ends were cut back, 4 bases at V and 7 bases at J, with 13 bases in the middle. This CDR3 region has 13 residues. CDR1 is LNHNV and CDR2 is YYDKDF in the germline V gene (reference sequence). CDR3 loop: CATSMSGEGTQYF. CDR3 DNA: TGTGCCACCAGCATGTCGGGGGAAGGGACCCAGTACTTC. The whole variable domain, filled in from reference TRBV15 and TRBJ2-5, reads DAMVIQNPRYQVTQFGKPVTLSCSQTLNHNVMYWYQQKSSQAPKLLFHYYDKDFNNEADTPDNFQSRRPNTSFCFLDIRSPGLGDTAMYLCATSMSGEGTQYFGPGTRLLVL.

The rearrangement uses TRBV14 and TRBJ1-1; 7 bases map to TRBD1. V trimming: 0 bases; J trimming: 3 bases; junction bases outside the gene matches: 4. This CDR3 has 15 residues. Germline CDR1 is SGHDN and CDR2 is FVKESK. The CDR3 DNA is TGTGCCAGCAGCCAAGAGCAGGGGGTCGACACTGAAGCTTTCTTT. Protein product: CASSQEQGVDTEAFF.